The T cell receptor (beta chain) described here comes from a study of cytomegalovirus exposure and HLA in healthy donors (dated by TCRdb to about 2017). For the study in its entirety: An earlier analysis of some 600 of the donors reported approximately 260 Gb of sequence data and 100 million to 120 million unique TCR beta sequences obtained from roughly 180 million T cells. The study was designed to test whether signatures of past pathogen exposure could be identified by cataloging public T cell receptors. Among roughly 400 genotyped donors of the cohort, an average of around 240,000 unique TCR beta nucleotide sequences were sequenced per donor, roughly 20% of them non-productive. An earlier analysis of some 500 of the donors used high-throughput TCR beta sequencing to judge whether each TCR beta V gene segment behaved as functional or pseudogenic. In a later genetic analysis, genome-wide SNP genotypes for about 65% of the 666 donors were used, and that subset was treated as a discovery cohort. Roughly 5 DR-DQ haplotypes were handled as single units for association and clustering, since linkage in the cohort was strong. The T cell repertoires of several hundred subjects were profiled by immunosequencing and related to cytomegalovirus serostatus. A separate validation cohort of approximately 130 different subjects was used in addition to the roughly 700-subject first cohort. The later analysis used no new phenotypic data to find candidate immune exposures, relying instead on TCR beta sequences and their occurrence across donors. An early release that covered roughly 600 HLA-typed donors contained approximately 320 gigabases of sequencing data and tens of millions of unique TCR sequences. To study patterns of TCR occurrence, a later analysis re-analyzed previously published TCR beta repertoires from 700 or so donors and added high-resolution HLA genotyping. Both class I and class II loci were covered by HLA typing, at four-digit resolution. Typing coverage differed by locus: A, B, C, DRB1 and DQB1 were typed in about 629-640 donors, DQA1 in approximately 520, DPA1 in over 600, and DPB1 in just under 490. All discovery cohort repertoires had been generated on a single sequencing platform. The genetic ancestry cluster associated with self-reported Caucasian donors included over 80% of the roughly 400 genotyped donors. Donor age, sex, ethnicity and CMV serostatus were compiled alongside the repertoire data. To predict cytomegalovirus infection status, the study combined high-throughput TCR immunosequencing, statistical association of individual TCRs with disease status, and machine learning. What the work shows at the level of the full study, not this receptor alone: The 87-base-pair reads could not distinguish some IMGT-functional V segments, including TRBV6-2 and TRBV6-3, so those segments were excluded. When HLA alleles, especially DR and DQ, strongly co-occurred, attributing TCR associations to individual alleles was difficult. It was suggested by the authors that the approach could potentially be generalized to other disease states and immunological phenotypes. In a later analysis, more than 15,000 TCR beta sequences were associated with specific HLA alleles at a false discovery rate of 0.05. Sequencing depth was assumed to be roughly uniform across donors in the presence/absence analyses, though that assumption may not hold. An association between a missense DCLRE1C variant and V-gene and J-gene trimming of TCR beta chains was found in a later genetic analysis and replicated in an independent cohort. Compared with equally common non-associated chains, HLA-associated TCR beta chains in a later analysis were more clonally expanded and had lower generation probabilities. Linkage disequilibrium might explain the correlated functional status among segregating V segments, but an unknown experimental factor could not be excluded. Only TCR beta chains were sequenced in this cohort, and the absence of alpha or paired-chain data limited detectable features. In both the original and validation cohorts, the classifier was reported to diagnose cytomegalovirus status with high specificity and sensitivity. In vitro tests confirmed that a few of the cytomegalovirus-associated TCR beta chains recognize cytomegalovirus antigens. A further reported finding was that TCR beta sequences accurately predicted the HLA-A and HLA-B alleles for most subjects in the first cohort. Because counts were too low, seventeen rarely observed V segments, including chromosome 9 orphons, were excluded from the earlier analysis of several hundred of the donors. While some public TCRs were present in many individuals, most TCR sequences turned up only very rarely across donors. According to a later analysis, most CMV-associated TCR beta chains appeared to be HLA-restricted, and the HLA associations seemed to be driven largely by CMV exposure. In a later analysis, TCR association rates were found to vary across HLA loci, with the most associated TCRs seen for DRB1 alleles and the fewest for HLA-C alleles. A total of roughly 160 TCR beta chains were listed by the study as associated with cytomegalovirus. For the cohort, immune exposure information was limited to CMV serostatus. According to a later analysis, parvovirus B19, influenza, CMV and Epstein-Barr virus appeared linked to several top co-occurrence clusters. A later genetic analysis reported fewer N-insertions in productive TCRs among donors in an Asian-associated ancestry cluster than the approximately 670-donor mean. A cluster of highly shared sequence variants was judged likely to represent a technical artifact of the sequencing pipeline. In an earlier analysis of about 600 of the donors, most TCR beta V segments appeared in productive rearrangements about 87% or about 30% of the time, broadly matching IMGT annotations. Because some donors lacked HLA typing at each locus, the association tests relied only on the typed subset.

In regard to this clone: Its antigen remains unidentified. Per-base quality was not reported, and no clone a single base away is much larger than it.

In total, fewer than 750 healthy bone marrow donors made up the cohort. All cohort members were sampled while nominally healthy, although unrecorded immune exposures were likely present. The donor tested CMV seropositive, placing the donor among the 289 seropositive members of the cohort. A peripheral blood sample was provided by each donor, and peripheral blood mononuclear cells were used for TCR beta sequencing. Genomic DNA was extracted from the blood cell samples with the Qiagen DNeasy Blood Extraction Kit. The method was the immunoSEQ multiplex PCR assay. For the multiplex PCR, a mixture combining 60 forward primers for TCR Vbeta segments and 13 reverse primers for TCR Jbeta segments was used. A multiplex PCR assay on genomic DNA amplified the CDR3 region of rearranged TCR beta genes. The Illumina HiSeq System was used to sequence the amplified TCR beta libraries as 87-base-pair reads. Regarding the original processing steps: In a later analysis, approximately 74 million unique TCR beta chains were counted across the roughly 700 repertoires, and around 10 million of these chains were shared by at least two donors. To remove PCR and sequencing errors, raw reads were error-corrected and collapsed into unique sequences using a nearest-neighbor algorithm that merged closely related sequences. To assign V, D and J gene segments, CDR3 sequences were aligned to IMGT reference sequences. For a sequence to be retained, a match of at least six nucleotides was required to both a V gene segment and a J gene segment. A rearrangement counted as productive if the CDR3 had no stop codons and remained in frame with V and J, and every other rearrangement counted as non-productive. CDR3 was defined according to IMGT convention as the region running from the second conserved V-encoded cysteine to the conserved J-encoded phenylalanine. Sequences without an unambiguous match to a single V gene segment were excluded from the earlier analysis of about 640 of the donors. In an earlier analysis of several hundred of the donors, V segments were called functional above 56.7% productive rearrangements and were called segregating when the between-donor standard deviation exceeded 5%. A statistical classification framework was developed to diagnose cytomegalovirus status using the catalog of TCR beta chain sequences. V and J gene assignment, in a later analysis, came from comparing TCR nucleotide sequences with IMGT/GENE-DB human TR gene sequences. Using the TCRdist pipeline, a later analysis assigned CDR3 sequences along with most-parsimonious VDJ recombination scenarios. In a later analysis, each TCR beta chain was defined by its CDR3 amino acid sequence together with its V-gene family, and reads lacking a unique V-gene family were excluded. In a later analysis, around 600 highly shared, low-generation-probability nucleotide sequences were removed to address suspected cross-contamination and a sequencing artifact. In a later analysis, a clonal expansion index for each public chain was calculated from normalized within-repertoire ranks of inferred template counts. A later analysis computed generation probabilities with a VDJ recombination model fitted to out-of-frame rearrangements, and checked the results against IGoR. Hypergeometric tests were used in a later analysis to score TCR-TCR, TCR-HLA and TCR-CMV co-occurrence, with a repertoire-size bias correction applied to the TCR pairs. A later analysis estimated false discovery rates by permuting HLA or CMV assignments 20 times. A later analysis grouped co-occurring TCRs with DBSCAN, adding TCRdist sequence similarity when clustering within HLA-allele-positive subsets. For co-occurrence clustering, repertoires with fewer than 30,000 or more than 120,000 public chains were excluded, along with four to six repertoires with anomalous nucleotide sharing. TCRdb took over this immuneACCESS table, retaining in-frame rearrangements with V and J assigned. Such tables are incomplete; in checked studies, under half of the missing clones stem from an unresolved V gene, and the remainder is unexplained. The DNA was the basis for D and trimming; V, J and clone size are from that table. This sample holds about 120,000 clones; about three quarters were observed only once. The ten top clones hold about 3% of the sample.

CDR1 and CDR2, looked up from the germline V gene, are SGHDT and YYEEEE. Ends trimmed: V by 4 bases, J by 4 bases; bases unmatched to a gene: 7. The CDR3, from cysteine to phenylalanine, totals 14 residues. Of the read, only the CDR3 DNA is kept; its 42 bases are in frame from base 1. The clonotype was recovered from a woman aged 40 to 49 in good health and CMV-seropositive. The receptor chain draws on TRBV5-6 and TRBJ1-2, with 7 bases in between that match TRBD1. The sample consisted of PBMCs. The DNA is as follows: TGTGCCAGCAGCCCAGGGGACAGTACCTATGGCTACACCTTC. It translates as CASSPGDSTYGYTF.